The next 21 T cell receptor delta chains were all read from a single sample in a study of DNA immune sequencing with unique molecular identifiers. Genomic DNA underwent 32-plex PCR targeting all 8 TRDV and 4 TRDJ genes. The library had 12-nucleotide UMIs introduced over roughly 3 barcoding cycles, then a second adapter PCR. TCRdb re-called the multiplex PCR reads using CATT. Among about 720 delta-chain clones listed, 8.5% to 10% were seen once. Sequenced material: gamma-delta T cells from PBMCs. The receptors stem from a human donor in good health.

As regards this clone: One base separates it from a far larger clone, so it is likely a read error. The same CDR3 can be traced to other DNA sequences in this sample. This chain links TRDV2 with TRDJ1; no firm D call. Trimming stripped 3 bases from V and 5 bases from J, with 21 bases between. CDR3 length: 16 amino acids. Germline V gene lookup returns CDR1 GEAIGNYY and CDR2 EKD. This chain's CDR3 is CACDPLGLVSEDKLIF. The CDR3 nucleotides are TGTGCCTGTGACCCTCTTGGGTTGGTAAGTGAGGATAAACTCATCTTT.

The J gene is TRDJ1, the V gene TRDV1, with 9 bases matching TRDD3. Trimming at V came to 1 base and at J to 3 bases, leaving 21 bases not matched to a gene. From germline, CDR1 is TSWWSYY and CDR2 QGS. This CDR3 comprises 21 residues. The CDR3 sequence: CALGERITIPTLGDWADKLIF. In DNA form, the CDR3 reads TGTGCTCTTGGGGAACGCATAACAATTCCTACCCTGGGGGATTGGGCCGATAAACTCATCTTT.

This clone is labeled as large. This CDR3 is also generated by other DNA sequences in the sample. This rearrangement joins TRDV2 to TRDJ1; TRDD3 is a possible D gene (5 bases). Germline lookup yields CDR1 GEAIGNYY and CDR2 EKD. Deletions cut 1 base from V and 0 bases from J, with 17 bases between. The CDR3 consists of 17 residues. Here the CDR3 reads CACDTVPGGSYTDKLIF. CDR3 nucleotides: TGTGCCTGTGACACTGTTCCGGGGGGCTCGTACACCGATAAACTCATCTTT.

This clone has only a few counts. With a far larger clone one base away, a read error is the likely cause. In the same sample, other DNA sequences code for this CDR3. The V gene is TRDV2, the J gene TRDJ1; 8 bases fit TRDD3. Germline-derived CDR1 and CDR2 are GEAIGNYY and EKD. The length of the CDR3 is 16 residues. V lost 4 bases to trimming and J lost 0 bases; unmatched junction nucleotides: 9. The CDR3 here is CACEELGGPYTDKLIF. Here the CDR3 DNA reads TGTGCCTGTGAAGAACTGGGGGGACCATACACCGATAAACTCATCTTT.

Details on this clone: A far larger clone is off by one base, so a read error is likely. Distinct nucleotide sequences in the sample also encode this CDR3. V gene TRDV2 combines with J gene TRDJ1, with D perhaps matching TRDD2 (5 bases). Germline loops: CDR1 GEAIGNYY, CDR2 EKD. V lost 3 bases, J lost 0 bases, and 16 bases lay in between. The CDR3 spans 16 residues. The CDR3 region has the DNA TGTGCCTGTGACTCTCTTCCCGCCCTGTACACCGATAAACTCATCTTT. This codes for CACDSLPALYTDKLIF.

This clone was counted between two and nine times. A far larger clone lies a single base away; this is likely a read error. The V and J genes are TRDV2 and TRDJ3; a possible D gene is TRDD3 (6 bases). Germline V gives CDR1 GEAIGNYY, CDR2 EKD. The CDR3 is made up of 21 amino acids. The CDR3 region has the DNA TGTGCCTGTGACACCCTGATAGCTGGGGATCCAGCAGCCTGGGACGCCCGACAGATGTTTTTC. Translated, it gives CACDTLIAGDPAAWDARQMFF.

Comments on this clone: A much bigger clone sits one base away, suggesting this may be a read error. The rearrangement joins TRDV2 to TRDJ1; D unclear. Germline CDR1 and CDR2: GEAIGNYY and EKD. This CDR3 spans 19 amino acids. Trimming removed 3 bases from V and 6 bases from J, with 31 bases in between. The CDR3 here is CACDPLGQGTIRLIYKLIF. Written as DNA, the CDR3 is TGTGCCTGTGACCCCCTCGGGCAAGGAACCATCCGGCTCATCTATAAACTCATCTTT.

This clone appeared a few times. A far more abundant clone sits one base away, making this likely a read error. V and J are TRDV2 and TRDJ3; a possible D gene is TRDD3 (8 bases). This CDR3 has 18 amino acids. Germline lookup yields CDR1 GEAIGNYY and CDR2 EKD. This CDR3 reads CACDPTGGPSWDTRQMIF. The CDR3 DNA reads as TGTGCCTGTGACCCCACTGGGGGCCCTTCCTGGGACACCCGACAGATGATTTTC.

Remarks on this clone: A far larger clone differs by one base, so this is likely a read error. Other DNA sequences within the sample encode an identical CDR3. The chain couples TRDV2 to TRDJ1; 7 nucleotides agree with TRDD3. V shed 0 bases and J 0 bases; nucleotides not matched to a gene: 18. Germline-derived CDR1 and CDR2 are GEAIGNYY and EKD. The length of the CDR3 is 20 residues. For the CDR3, the DNA is TGTGCCTGTGACACCATGCTACTTGGGGATAAGAAGCCTAACACCGATAAACTCATCTTT. Protein: CACDTMLLGDKKPNTDKLIF.

In this sample, this clone is medium-sized (0.01 to 0.1%). The chain recombines TRDV1 with TRDJ1, with 13 bases matching TRDD3. TCRdb leaves out the J gene; it was filled in here by matching the DNA to germline. With V trimmed by 1 base and J by 1 base, 24 bases remained unmatched. Germline V gene data show CDR1 as TSWWSYY and CDR2 as QGS. CDR3 length equals 24 residues. The CDR3 protein is CALGEQWSYAEYWGIRGGTDKLIF. In DNA, the CDR3 is TGTGCTCTTGGGGAACAATGGTCCTACGCCGAGTACTGGGGGATACGCGGGGGCACCGATAAACTCATCTTT.

On this clone itself: Given a much more abundant clone one base away, this may be a read error. The rearrangement links TRDV1 to TRDJ1; 13 nucleotides agree with TRDD3. TCRdb supplies no J gene; here it was assigned by aligning the nucleotide sequence to germline. With 2 bases clipped from V and 2 bases from J, the junction kept 35 bases outside the gene matches. Per germline, CDR1 TSWWSYY and CDR2 QGS. This CDR3 contains 27 residues. As DNA, the CDR3 is TGTGCTCTTGGGGAATTGGCCCTCCCCCCCCTATTCCCACGAAGACTGGGGGATACGGGGGGGACCGATAAACTCATCTTT. It encodes CALGELALPPLFPRRLGDTGGTDKLIF.

About this clone itself: The protein in TCRdb stems from a much larger clone and differs at residue 6 from this DNA's translation, likely a read error; here the protein is translated from the DNA. The chain uses TRDV2 and TRDJ1, with 11 positions matching TRDD3. Trimming took 0 bases from V and 0 from J; bases not matched to a gene: 14. This CDR3 contains 20 residues. CDR1 GEAIGNYY and CDR2 EKD come from the germline V gene. The CDR3 reads CACDTILLGDKKPNTDKLIF. CDR3 nucleotides: TGTGCCTGTGACACCATCCTACTGGGGGATAAGAAGCCTAACACCGATAAACTCATCTTT.

This clone came up a few times. A far larger clone is one nucleotide away, so this likely arose from a read error. The chain carries TRDV2 and TRDJ1; D ambiguous. Germline CDR1 is GEAIGNYY and CDR2 is EKD. The CDR3 has 15 residues. V lost 0 bases and J lost 0, with 10 bases in between. DNA of the CDR3: TGTGCCTGTGACACCGTCGTGAGTTACACCGATAAACTCATCTTT. It specifies CACDTVVSYTDKLIF.

By share of the sample, this clone is large. The sample has other DNA sequences that encode this CDR3 too. The J gene is TRDJ1, the V gene TRDV1; TRDD2 might be the D (6 bases). Germline loops: CDR1 TSWWSYY, CDR2 QGS. V lost 9 bases and J lost 9, with 20 bases in between. The CDR3 spans 13 residues. DNA of the CDR3: TGTGCTCTCTCCATACTTCCTGCCCTAGAACTCATCTTT. This encodes CALSILPALELIF.

This clone is labeled as large (0.1 to 1%). This rearrangement joins TRDV2 to TRDJ1; 8 bases align to TRDD2. Germline assignment: CDR1 GEAIGNYY and CDR2 EKD. Trimming at V came to 1 base and at J to 4 bases, leaving 16 bases not matched to a gene. The CDR3 extends over 18 amino acids. The CDR3 reads CACDTLPTRKLGIDKLIF. The DNA for the CDR3 is TGTGCCTGTGACACGCTTCCTACGAGGAAGCTGGGAATCGATAAACTCATCTTT.

Judged by abundance, this clone is medium-sized. The CDR3 region has the DNA TGTGCCTGTGACACCGTCTCGGAGGGCACCGATAAACTCATCTTT. Translated, it gives CACDTVSEGTDKLIF. This chain uses TRDV2 with TRDJ1; D remains ambiguous. The germline gives CDR1 GEAIGNYY, CDR2 EKD. The length of the CDR3 is 15 residues. V was cut by 0 bases and J by 1 base, with 11 bases left in between.

This clone was seen more than once but under ten times. This likely stems from a read error, as it lies one base from a far larger clone. The genes are TRDV2 and TRDJ1; 10 bases are shared with TRDD3. Per germline, CDR1 GEAIGNYY and CDR2 EKD. The CDR3 is 15 amino acids. The V gene end was trimmed by 5 bases and the J gene end by 2 bases; junction bases not matched to a gene: 7. CDR3 DNA: TGTGCCTGTGTTTCCTTACTGGGGGATACCGATAAACTCATCTTT. Translating it yields CACVSLLGDTDKLIF.

This clone was found a few times. This likely stems from a read error, as it lies one base from a far larger clone. The CDR3 is CACNTVGILGDIDKLIF. The CDR3 nucleotides read TGTGCCTGTAACACCGTCGGAATACTGGGGGACATCGATAAACTCATCTTT. The chain links TRDV2 to TRDJ1; TRDD3 matches at 9 bases. Germline values: CDR1 GEAIGNYY, CDR2 EKD. The CDR3 runs 17 residues.

This clone was found a few times. The rearrangement joins TRDV1 to TRDJ1, with TRDD3 matching 8 bases. The CDR3 has 22 residues. Germline CDR1 is TSWWSYY and CDR2 is QGS. With 5 bases clipped from V and 2 bases from J, the junction kept 28 bases outside the gene matches. The CDR3 sequence is CALGNPRTPRTGGRVYTDKLIF. Written as DNA, the CDR3 is TGTGCTCTTGGGAACCCTAGGACTCCTAGAACTGGGGGCCGGGTATATACCGATAAACTCATCTTT.

This clone ranks as large. The rearrangement joins TRDV1 to TRDJ1; 8 positions agree with TRDD3. CDR3 length equals 18 residues. Germline CDR1 and CDR2: TSWWSYY and QGS. V lost 2 bases to trimming and J lost 11 bases; unmatched junction nucleotides: 22. The CDR3 reads CALGEGWVFPKTGGRLIF. The CDR3 DNA is TGTGCTCTTGGGGAAGGGTGGGTCTTCCCCAAGACTGGGGGGCGCCTCATCTTT.

By share, this clone ranks as medium-sized. The chain joins TRDV2 to TRDJ3; 10 bases are a match to TRDD3. Looked up from germline, CDR1 is GEAIGNYY and CDR2 is EKD. V lost 0 bases and J lost 0; bases outside the gene matches: 7. CDR3 size: 20 residues. This chain's CDR3 is CACDTIRGIRTSWDTRQMFF. The CDR3 bases are TGTGCCTGTGACACCATTCGGGGGATACGGACCTCCTGGGACACCCGACAGATGTTTTTC.